Reported below is one TCR beta chain. Its target antigen remains unknown. No much larger clone exists at a distance of one base, and base qualities are not known. The same CDR3 arises from other DNA sequences in this sample as well. The data were taken from a study of cytomegalovirus exposure and HLA in healthy donors (TCRdb year 2017). For context, the study as a whole: An earlier analysis of several hundred of the donors reported roughly 300 Gb of sequence data and approximately 110 million unique TCR beta sequences from 150 million to 200 million T cells. Approximately 300 gigabases of sequencing data and roughly 80 million unique TCR sequences made up an early release that covered 500 to 650 HLA-typed donors. A later analysis re-examined previously published TCR beta repertoires from more than 650 donors and added high-resolution HLA genotyping to investigate patterns of TCR occurrence. The later analysis used no new phenotypic data to find candidate immune exposures, relying instead on TCR beta sequences and their occurrence across donors. Of the approximately 400 genotyped donors, 65% to 90% were placed in the genetic ancestry cluster associated with self-reported Caucasian donors. The study profiled the T cell repertoires of about 720 subjects by immunosequencing and related them to cytomegalovirus serostatus. Class I and class II HLA loci were covered by the typing at four-digit resolution. Among a few hundred genotyped donors of the cohort, an average of roughly 240,000 unique TCR beta nucleotide sequences were sequenced per donor, around 20% of them non-productive. Alongside the repertoire data, information on donor age, sex, ethnicity and CMV serostatus was compiled. Typing coverage varied by locus: about 620-630 donors for A, B, C, DRB1 and DQB1; around 560 for DQA1; around 570 for DPA1; approximately 470 for DPB1. A later genetic analysis took genome-wide SNP genotypes for about 55% of the roughly 700 donors and used that subset as a discovery cohort. To predict cytomegalovirus infection status, the study brought together high-throughput TCR immunosequencing, statistical association of individual TCRs with disease status, and machine learning. All discovery cohort repertoires had been generated using a single sequencing platform. Besides the first cohort of roughly 640 subjects, a separate validation cohort made up of about 120 different subjects was used. The study was designed to test whether signatures of past pathogen exposure could be identified by cataloging public T cell receptors. Roughly five DR-DQ haplotypes were treated as single units for association and clustering because of strong linkage in the cohort. In an earlier analysis of 587 of the donors, high-throughput TCR beta sequencing was used to judge whether each TCR beta V gene segment behaved as functional or pseudogenic. The research as a whole found: Across donors, most TCR sequences were observed very rarely, whereas some public TCRs were present in many individuals. According to a later analysis, parvovirus B19, influenza, CMV and Epstein-Barr virus appeared linked to several top co-occurrence clusters. A later analysis found that HLA-associated TCR beta chains were more clonally expanded and had lower generation probabilities than equally common non-associated chains. Compared with the 666-donor mean, donors in an Asian-associated ancestry cluster had fewer N-insertions in productive TCRs, according to a later genetic analysis. Because counts were too low, roughly 16 rarely observed V segments, including chromosome 9 orphons, were excluded from the earlier analysis of a few hundred of the donors. In the study, 150 to 200 TCR beta chains were listed as associated with cytomegalovirus. Because HLA typing was unavailable for some donors at each locus, only the typed subset was used in association tests. Cytomegalovirus status was reported to be diagnosed by the classifier with high specificity and sensitivity in both the original and validation cohorts. According to a later analysis, TCR association rates differed among HLA loci, with DRB1 alleles showing the most associated TCRs and HLA-C alleles showing the fewest. Strong co-occurrence of HLA alleles, especially DR and DQ, made assigning TCR associations to individual alleles difficult. Linkage disequilibrium might explain the correlated functional status among segregating V segments, but an unknown experimental factor could not be excluded. In vitro tests confirmed that a few of the cytomegalovirus-associated TCR beta chains recognize cytomegalovirus antigens. A cluster of highly shared sequence variants was judged likely to represent a technical artifact of the sequencing pipeline. An earlier analysis of approximately 590 of the donors showed that most TCR beta V segments appeared in productive rearrangements either about 87% or about 30% of the time, which broadly matched IMGT annotations. According to the authors, the approach could potentially be generalized to other disease states and immunological phenotypes. At a false discovery rate of 0.05, a later analysis linked about 16,000 TCR beta sequences to specific HLA alleles. Roughly uniform sequencing depth across donors was assumed in presence/absence analyses, although this assumption may not hold. Some IMGT-functional V segments, including TRBV6-2 and TRBV6-3, could not be told apart with the 87-base-pair reads, so those segments were excluded. A later genetic analysis associated a missense DCLRE1C variant with V-gene and J-gene trimming of TCR beta chains, and an independent cohort replicated the association. A later analysis found that most CMV-associated TCR beta chains appeared HLA-restricted, with HLA associations seemingly driven largely by CMV exposure. A further reported finding was that TCR beta sequences accurately predicted the HLA-A and HLA-B alleles for most subjects in the first cohort. The only immune exposure information available for the cohort was CMV serostatus. Only TCR beta chains were sequenced in this cohort, and the absence of alpha or paired-chain data limited detectable features.

The cohort consisted of 666 healthy bone marrow donors. Cohort members were all nominally healthy when sampled, although unrecorded immune exposures were likely present. The donor was CMV seronegative and was included in the group of a few hundred seronegative cohort members. Each donor provided a peripheral blood sample, and peripheral blood mononuclear cells were used for TCR beta sequencing. The Qiagen DNeasy Blood Extraction Kit was used to extract genomic DNA from the blood cell samples. The library was built by means of the immunoSEQ multiplex PCR assay. A mixture of 60 forward primers for TCR Vbeta segments and 13 reverse primers for TCR Jbeta segments was used in the multiplex PCR. Amplification of the CDR3 region of rearranged TCR beta genes was performed with a multiplex PCR assay on genomic DNA. The Illumina HiSeq System was used to sequence the amplified TCR beta libraries as 87-base-pair reads. Per the source publication's procedure: A later analysis tallied around 80 million unique TCR beta chains across the roughly 610 repertoires, and approximately 9.9 million of those chains were shared by two or more donors. A nearest-neighbor algorithm error-corrected the raw reads and collapsed the reads into unique sequences, merging closely related sequences to remove PCR and sequencing errors. Alignment of CDR3 sequences to IMGT reference sequences was used to assign V, D and J gene segments. For a sequence to be retained, a match of at least six nucleotides was required to both a V gene segment and a J gene segment. Rearrangements were classified as productive when the CDR3 lacked stop codons and remained in frame with V and J, and all other rearrangements were classified as non-productive. CDR3 was defined according to IMGT convention as the region running from the second conserved V-encoded cysteine to the conserved J-encoded phenylalanine. The earlier analysis of a few hundred of the donors excluded sequences that lacked an unambiguous match to a single V gene segment. In an earlier analysis of almost 600 of the donors, a V segment was called functional when productive rearrangements were above 56.7%, and segregating when the standard deviation between donors exceeded 5%. A statistical classification framework was built for diagnosing cytomegalovirus status from the catalog of TCR beta chain sequences. In a later analysis, TCR nucleotide sequences were compared against IMGT/GENE-DB human TR gene sequences so that V and J genes could be assigned. In a later analysis, CDR3 sequences and most-parsimonious VDJ recombination scenarios were assigned using the TCRdist pipeline. In a later analysis, each TCR beta chain was defined by its CDR3 amino acid sequence together with its V-gene family, and reads without a unique V-gene family were excluded. In a later analysis, some 600 highly shared, low-generation-probability nucleotide sequences were removed to address suspected cross-contamination and a sequencing artifact. For each public chain, a later analysis derived a clonal expansion index from normalized ranks of inferred template counts within each repertoire. In a later analysis, generation probabilities were computed with a VDJ recombination model fitted to out-of-frame rearrangements, and the resulting probabilities were checked against IGoR. Hypergeometric tests were used in a later analysis to score TCR-TCR, TCR-HLA and TCR-CMV co-occurrence, with a repertoire-size bias correction applied to the TCR pairs. A later analysis estimated false discovery rates by permuting HLA or CMV assignments 20 times. A later analysis grouped co-occurring TCRs with DBSCAN, adding TCRdist sequence similarity when clustering within HLA-allele-positive subsets. Repertoires with fewer than 30,000 or more than 120,000 public chains, plus five repertoires with anomalous nucleotide sharing, were excluded from co-occurrence clustering. Entries here come from immuneACCESS through TCRdb and include only in-frame sequences with V and J called. Some clones fail to appear in such tables; in the studies checked, an unresolved V gene covers under half of the shortfall, and the cause of the remainder is unknown. That table supplies the V and J calls and clone size; D and trimming were determined from the DNA. This sample lists roughly 250,000 clones; 80% were detected once. The ten most abundant clones make up around 0.33% of the sample.

Trimming at the junction amounts to 5 bases on V and 1 base on J, and the germline ends lie 18 bases apart. The germline V gene gives CDR1 as SNHLY and CDR2 as FYNNEI. Measured from the cysteine to the phenylalanine, the CDR3 is 17 residues long. CDR3 DNA only is kept here, 51 bases in frame from base 1. This clonotype was obtained from a girl aged 2 to 9 in good health and CMV-seronegative. Recombination connected TRBV2 to TRBJ1-3, with a tentative D gene TRBD1 over 6 matching bases. The specimen sequenced was PBMCs. The CDR3 reads as follows: CASSRRLGGVSGNTIYF. The bases are TGTGCCAGCAGTAGGCGTCTAGGGGGTGTGTCTGGAAACACCATATATTTT.